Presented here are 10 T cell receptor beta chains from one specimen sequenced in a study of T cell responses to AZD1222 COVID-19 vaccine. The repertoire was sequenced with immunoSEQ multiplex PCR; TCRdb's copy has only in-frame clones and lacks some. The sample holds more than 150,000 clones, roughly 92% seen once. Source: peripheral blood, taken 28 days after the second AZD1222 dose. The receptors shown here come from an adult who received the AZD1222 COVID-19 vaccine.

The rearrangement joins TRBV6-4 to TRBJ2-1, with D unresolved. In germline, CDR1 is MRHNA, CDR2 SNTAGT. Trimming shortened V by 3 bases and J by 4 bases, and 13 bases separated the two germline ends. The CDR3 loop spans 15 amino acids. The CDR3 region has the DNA TGTGCCAGCAGTGAGGGCCAGCAGCGATACAATGAGCAGTTCTTC. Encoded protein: CASSEGQQRYNEQFF.

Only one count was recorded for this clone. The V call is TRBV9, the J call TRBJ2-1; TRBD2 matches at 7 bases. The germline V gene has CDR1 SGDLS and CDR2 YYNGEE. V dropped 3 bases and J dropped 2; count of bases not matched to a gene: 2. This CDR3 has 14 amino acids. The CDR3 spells CASSAGLAYNEQFF. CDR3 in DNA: TGTGCCAGCAGCGCAGGACTAGCCTACAATGAGCAGTTCTTC.

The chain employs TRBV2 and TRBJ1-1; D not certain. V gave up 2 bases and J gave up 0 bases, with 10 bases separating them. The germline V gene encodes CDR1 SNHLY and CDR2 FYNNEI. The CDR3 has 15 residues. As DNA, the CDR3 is TGTGCCAGCAGTGAAAGGGCACCCATGAACACTGAAGCTTTCTTT. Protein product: CASSERAPMNTEAFF.

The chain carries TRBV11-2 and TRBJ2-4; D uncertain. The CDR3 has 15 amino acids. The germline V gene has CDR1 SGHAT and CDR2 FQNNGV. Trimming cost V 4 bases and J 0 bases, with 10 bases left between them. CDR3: CASSSFSVAKNIQYF. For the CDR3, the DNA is TGTGCCAGCAGCTCCTTCTCCGTAGCCAAAAACATTCAGTACTTC.

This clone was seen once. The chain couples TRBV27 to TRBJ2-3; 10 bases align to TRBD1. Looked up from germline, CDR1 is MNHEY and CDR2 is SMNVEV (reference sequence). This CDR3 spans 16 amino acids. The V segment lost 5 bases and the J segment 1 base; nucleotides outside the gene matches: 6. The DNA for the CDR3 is TGTGCCAGCAGTCCGGGGGGGACAGGGGGCACAGATACGCAGTATTTT. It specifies CASSPGGTGGTDTQYF.

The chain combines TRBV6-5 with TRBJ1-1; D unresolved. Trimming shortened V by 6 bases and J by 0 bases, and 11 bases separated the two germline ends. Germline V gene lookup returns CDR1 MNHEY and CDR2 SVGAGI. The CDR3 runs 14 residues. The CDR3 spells CASSRGQMNTEAFF. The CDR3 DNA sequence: TGTGCCAGCAGCCGAGGGCAGATGAACACTGAAGCTTTCTTT.

In nucleotides, the CDR3 is TGTGCCAGCAGCCCGCTGGCCTATCCTGAAGCTTTCTTT. Translated, it gives CASSPLAYPEAFF. The gene calls are TRBV3-1 (or the pseudogene TRBV3-2) and TRBJ1-1; D gene ambiguous. Germline V gene data show CDR1 as LGHDT and CDR2 as YNNKEL (reference sequence). Trimming removed 4 bases at V and 6 bases at J, with 12 bases between. This CDR3 has 13 amino acids.

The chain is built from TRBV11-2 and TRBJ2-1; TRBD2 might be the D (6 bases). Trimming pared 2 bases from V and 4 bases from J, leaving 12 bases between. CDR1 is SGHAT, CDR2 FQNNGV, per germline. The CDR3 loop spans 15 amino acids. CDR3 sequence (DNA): TGTGCCAGCAGCTTAAAAGGCGGGATTTACAATGAGCAGTTCTTC. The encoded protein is CASSLKGGIYNEQFF.

The CDR3 nucleotides read TGTGCCAGCAGCTACATTCAGAACACTGAAGCTTTCTTT. Its translation is CASSYIQNTEAFF. This chain joins TRBV28 and TRBJ1-1; D gene ambiguous. The CDR3 runs to 13 residues. Germline V CDR1 and CDR2: MDHEN, SYDVKM. V was cut by 6 bases and J by 1 base, with 9 bases left in between.

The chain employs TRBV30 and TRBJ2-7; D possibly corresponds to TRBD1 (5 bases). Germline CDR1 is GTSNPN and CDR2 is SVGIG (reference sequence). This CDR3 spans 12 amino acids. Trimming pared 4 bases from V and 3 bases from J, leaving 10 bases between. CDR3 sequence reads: CAWNKGNYEQYF. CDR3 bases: TGTGCCTGGAACAAGGGGAACTACGAGCAGTACTTC.